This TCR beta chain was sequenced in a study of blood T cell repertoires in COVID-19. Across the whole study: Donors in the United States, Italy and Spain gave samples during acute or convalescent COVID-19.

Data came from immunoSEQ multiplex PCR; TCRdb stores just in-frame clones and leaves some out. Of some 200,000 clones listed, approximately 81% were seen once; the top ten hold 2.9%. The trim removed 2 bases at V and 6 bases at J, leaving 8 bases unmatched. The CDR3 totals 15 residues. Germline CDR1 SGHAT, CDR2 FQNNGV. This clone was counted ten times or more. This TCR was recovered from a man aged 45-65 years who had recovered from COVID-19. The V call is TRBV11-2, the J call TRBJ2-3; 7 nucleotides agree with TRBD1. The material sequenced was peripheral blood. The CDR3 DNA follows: TGTGCCAGCAGCTTATATCGAGGGGGCGACGATACGCAGTATTTT. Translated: CASSLYRGGDDTQYF.